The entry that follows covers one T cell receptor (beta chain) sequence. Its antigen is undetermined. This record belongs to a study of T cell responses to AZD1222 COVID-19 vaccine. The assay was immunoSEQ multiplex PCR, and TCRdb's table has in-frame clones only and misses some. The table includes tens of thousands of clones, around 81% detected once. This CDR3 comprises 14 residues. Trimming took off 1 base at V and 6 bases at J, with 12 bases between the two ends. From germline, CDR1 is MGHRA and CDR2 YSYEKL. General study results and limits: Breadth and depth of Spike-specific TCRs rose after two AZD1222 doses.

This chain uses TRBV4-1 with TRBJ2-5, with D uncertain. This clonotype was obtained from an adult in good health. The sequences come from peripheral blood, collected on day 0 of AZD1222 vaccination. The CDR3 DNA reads TGCGCCAGCAGCCAAGCGTTAGCCCTACAGACCCAGTACTTC. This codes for CASSQALALQTQYF.